Listed here is a single T cell receptor beta chain. This clonotype occurred a few times. Its antigen specificity is not known. No base-level quality is on record; no much larger clone is a single base apart. The library was obtained by 5' RACE. Instrument used: Illumina HiSeq 2500. The second PCR ran for roughly 7 to 12 cycles and used a J-beta primer mix along with a sample-barcoded 5' primer. A template-switch 5' adaptor carrying 12 random nucleotides introduced a unique molecular identifier onto each TCR beta cDNA molecule. At least 2.5 million CDR3-containing paired-end reads were obtained from each sample. First-strand cDNA was synthesized from all RNA with the Mint cDNA synthesis kit, primed by a TRBC-specific oligonucleotide. Following uracil-DNA glycosylase treatment, a first 18-cycle PCR with universal primers M1SS and BC2_uni_R was performed on all cDNA. The authors' pipeline ran thus. Normalization of each sample was performed by random selection of 1 million high-quality reads, each carrying a distinct molecular identifier. Instead of being binned into consensus sequences, reads that shared molecular identifiers were thrown out. CDR3 identification, clonotype clustering and error correction used MiTCR with a Q25 quality threshold and the strictest error-elimination algorithm. A nonparametric unseen species model using Euler transformation provided a lower-bound estimate of total TCR beta diversity. TCRdb reprocessed the public reads (quality trimming at Q25 with fastp, clone calling with MiXCR) and kept in-frame beta chains. Under each unique CDR3 protein, matching rows form one entry showing the most common genes and DNA. Here the V and J calls rest on TCRdb's processing, not on the authors' analysis. Within this sample are some 930,000 distinct CDR3 sequences, with roughly 29% of them counted one time only. Of the sample, more than 8.5% is held by the ten largest clones.

This entry comes from a study of blood T cells in healthy people across ages (dated by TCRdb to between 2015 and 2017). Background on the whole study: In model experiments, template switching captured roughly one uniquely barcoded TCR beta cDNA molecule for every two T cells. The study measured age-related changes in TCR beta repertoire diversity using deep sequencing normalized with unique cDNA molecular identifiers. Donors were grouped into four age groups: young (average 16 years), middle-aged (roughly 40), aged (62) and long-lived (about 82). The study analyzed two additional independent replicas of 1 million unique cDNA reads from the same blood draw for two donors, one aged 18 to 30 and one aged 80 or older.

The paper's findings and limits, for the study overall: Compared with the aged group, more naive CD4+ T cells, fewer expanded clones and increased TCR diversity were shown by the long-lived group, suggesting age selection. Bulk unsorted PBMC profiling prevented conclusive comparison of naive and antigen-experienced compartments. Observed TCR beta diversity per million T cells fell roughly linearly with age, and a significant reduction was already apparent by age around 40. Donor CMV infection status was unknown, potentially confounding age-related changes in expanded clonotypes. Total diversity estimates from one million sequenced T cells were considered lower bounds and underestimates. The percentage of naive T cells measured by flow cytometry correlated strongly with observed TCR beta diversity.

Systemically healthy Caucasian individuals from Russia, 39 in total and aged about 6 to 100 years, were included as donors. About 10 milliliters of peripheral blood were collected from each donor into EDTA-treated Vacutainer tubes. Ficoll-Paque density-gradient centrifugation was used to isolate PBMCs, with at least 6.5 million per sample. Trizol reagent was used to extract total RNA from PBMCs, with at least 5.5 micrograms per sample. Naive CD45RAhigh/CD27high T cell percentages were measured by flow cytometry on a PBMC aliquot from every donor. CDR1 and CDR2, looked up from the germline V gene, are KGHDR and SFDVKD. The CDR3 holds 13 amino acids from the cysteine to the phenylalanine. Of all the DNA, just the CDR3 is kept, 39 bases in frame from base 1. At the junction V is shortened by 9 bases and J by 4 bases, with 11 bases in between. The sample also formed part of further work on T cells of mothers and their children. The other study reports the following: Nine systemically healthy Caucasian individuals, comprising three mothers and their six children, were included as donors. cDNA synthesis used all of the extracted RNA, with approximately 1.4 ug of RNA in each 15 ul reaction. In the second PCR, sample barcodes and 2-4 random nucleotides were introduced via the M1S primer. Over 10 million TCR beta CDR3 reads came from each mother, compared with a few million reads from each child. In both related and unrelated pairs, thymic selection shapes the output of TCR recombination in a similar way, with inherited differences having only a minor effect. Normalized repertoire overlap in related mother-child pairs was always slightly higher than in unrelated mother-child pairs, but the difference was never significant. No persistent microchimeric T cell clones were found, with a detection sensitivity of 85 to 100 clones per million clonotypes. In the study, deep NGS was used to compare the TCR beta repertoires of mothers and children, and features distinguishing related mother-child pairs from unrelated individuals were sought. Mothers averaged about 37 +/- 4 years of age and children averaged around 10 +/- 4 years. After adapter ligation with NEBNext reagents, the libraries were sequenced on Illumina HiSeq 2000 with 100+100 nt paired-end reads. To prevent cross-contamination, the mother and child libraries were prepared one month apart and sequenced in separate runs. For each donor, somewhere between about 450,000 and 2,000,000 distinct TCR beta clonotypes were identified. Naive TCR beta clonotypes were estimated from low-frequency clonotypes matched to each donor's FACS-determined naive share, without sorting.

Input material: blood. In this chain, TRBV24-1 is recombined with TRBJ2-2; a tentative D match to TRBD2 spans 6 bases. The sequence came from a woman aged 40-49 years in good health. The CDR3 region has the sequence CATGGITTGELFF. The sequence in DNA is TGTGCCACCGGCGGGATCACCACCGGGGAGCTGTTTTTT.